These T cell receptor beta chains were read from a single sample in a study of blood T cells in healthy people across ages. TCRdb fed the 5' RACE reads into MiXCR, producing one record per CDR3 protein. Of around 1,000,000 distinct CDR3 sequences listed, roughly a quarter are singletons. In addition, the sample was reused for a study of T cells of mothers and their children.

Sequenced material: blood. All receptors derive from a girl under 10 years old in good health. Each CDR3 is given with its conserved first and last residue. A D gene is named only where the DNA matches it firmly. Only part of the rows carry a size: once, few, many, or a class if the clone is expanded.

16	.	TRBJ2-5	.	TRBV15	CATSRDLQDSWETQYF	TGTGCCACCAGCAGAGATCTCCAGGACTCGTGGGAGACCCAGTACTTC
14	.	TRBJ2-7	.	TRBV7-2	CASSPDTTTYEQYF	TGTGCCAGCAGCCCCGATACCACAACCTACGAGCAGTACTTC
13	.	TRBJ1-1	TRBD1	TRBV7-2	CASSLAGTVAAFF	TGTGCCAGCAGCTTAGCCGGGACAGTAGCGGCTTTCTTT
11	.	TRBJ2-1	.	TRBV20-1	CSARLVDEQFF	TGCAGTGCTCGCCTGGTCGATGAGCAGTTCTTC
16	few	TRBJ1-6	.	TRBV4-2	CASSQVSKGDRPPLHF	TGTGCCAGCAGCCAAGTGTCGAAGGGGGACCGGCCACCCCTCCACTTT
15	.	TRBJ2-1	TRBD2	TRBV6-4	CASSDTGRGGDEQFF	TGTGCCAGCAGTGACACCGGGAGGGGAGGCGATGAGCAGTTCTTC
14	.	TRBJ1-2	.	TRBV7-8	CASSLGGREGGYTF	TGTGCCAGCAGCTTAGGGGGCAGGGAGGGCGGCTACACCTTC
14	.	TRBJ2-1	.	TRBV5-8	CASSLVAEYNEQFF	TGTGCCAGCAGCTTGGTCGCGGAGTACAATGAGCAGTTCTTC
15	many	TRBJ2-5	TRBD2	TRBV7-3	CASSLGGGLQETQYF	TGTGCCAGCAGCTTGGGGGGGGGTTTACAAGAGACCCAGTACTTC
15	.	TRBJ2-7	TRBD2	TRBV7-9	CASSFLAGPNYEQYF	TGTGCCAGCAGCTTCCTAGCGGGGCCAAATTACGAGCAGTACTTC
14	few	TRBJ2-1	.	TRBV20-1	CSARTRLTHNEQFF	TGCAGTGCTAGAACTAGGCTAACTCACAATGAGCAGTTCTTC
19	few	TRBJ1-6	TRBD1	TRBV5-5	CASSGDERTGGIINSPLHF	TGTGCCAGCAGCGGGGATGAACGGACAGGGGGCATCATAAATTCACCCCTCCACTTT
15	.	TRBJ2-5	.	TRBV12-3/TRBV12-4	CASSLSVEGGETQYF	TGTGCCAGCAGTTTAAGCGTGGAGGGGGGAGAGACCCAGTACTTC
17	.	TRBJ1-6	TRBD1	TRBV6-2/TRBV6-3	CASSYSMLQGADSPLHF	TGTGCCAGCAGTTACTCGATGTTGCAGGGGGCGGATTCACCCCTCCACTTT
14	.	TRBJ1-4	TRBD1	TRBV6-5	CASNEQGENEKLFF	TGTGCCAGCAACGAACAGGGGGAGAATGAAAAACTGTTTTTT
10	few	TRBJ1-2	.	TRBV29-1	CSVEEYGYTF	TGCAGCGTTGAGGAGTATGGCTACACCTTC
16	few	TRBJ2-3	TRBD2	TRBV4-3	CASSQDLAGGLDTQYF	TGCGCCAGCAGCCAAGATCTTGCGGGGGGTCTAGATACGCAGTATTTT
12	.	TRBJ1-1	TRBD1	TRBV25-1	CASTGTGAEAFF	TGTGCCAGCACTGGGACAGGCGCGGAAGCTTTCTTT
13	few	TRBJ1-2	.	TRBV7-3	CATTPPLNYGYTF	TGTGCCACGACACCGCCTTTAAACTATGGCTACACCTTC
14	.	TRBJ2-5	.	TRBV7-6	CASSLGSPEETQYF	TGTGCCAGCAGCTTAGGTTCACCCGAAGAGACCCAGTACTTC
15	few	TRBJ2-7	TRBD1	TRBV5-6	CASSLGTGGLYEQYF	TGTGCCAGCAGCTTGGGGACAGGGGGCCTCTACGAGCAGTACTTC
13	.	TRBJ1-1	.	TRBV27	CASSFFPGTEAFF	TGTGCCAGCAGTTTCTTCCCGGGTACTGAAGCTTTCTTT
20	.	TRBJ2-3	.	TRBV28	CASSPPALGITAKSTDTQYF	TGTGCCAGCAGTCCCCCCGCGCTGGGAATCACAGCGAAAAGCACAGATACGCAGTATTTT
15	few	TRBJ2-2	TRBD1	TRBV7-9	CASSFRDRANGELFF	TGTGCCAGCAGCTTCCGGGACAGGGCGAACGGGGAGCTGTTTTTT
14	many	TRBJ2-5	TRBD1	TRBV20-1	CSARQTGWYETQYF	TGCAGTGCTAGACAGACAGGGTGGTATGAGACCCAGTACTTC
13	few	TRBJ2-1	.	TRBV6-5	CASSYPTSKEQFF	TGTGCCAGCAGTTACCCGACTAGTAAGGAGCAGTTCTTC
17	.	TRBJ1-1	TRBD1	TRBV5-1	CASSLGTGGSMNTEAFF	TGCGCCAGCAGCCTCGGGACAGGGGGATCAATGAACACTGAAGCTTTCTTT
11	.	TRBJ1-2	.	TRBV20-1	CSVQTNYGYTF	TGCAGTGTTCAGACTAACTATGGCTACACCTTC
14	.	TRBJ1-3	.	TRBV4-2	CASGGGISGNTIYF	TGTGCCAGCGGAGGTGGTATCTCTGGAAACACCATATATTTT
18	.	TRBJ1-4	.	TRBV20-1	CSARLYFVGVGTNEKLFF	TGCAGTGCTCGATTGTATTTCGTAGGGGTGGGGACTAATGAAAAACTGTTTTTT
14	.	TRBJ2-1	TRBD2	TRBV29-1	CSVEAAGGHDEQFF	TGCAGCGTTGAGGCGGCGGGAGGGCACGATGAGCAGTTCTTC
14	few	TRBJ2-7	.	TRBV19	CASSNPGPSYEQYF	TGTGCCAGTAGTAATCCAGGCCCTTCCTACGAGCAGTACTTC
13	.	TRBJ1-2	.	TRBV12-3/TRBV12-4	CASSNRVRDGYTF	TGTGCCAGCAGTAACAGGGTTCGCGATGGCTACACCTTC
12	.	TRBJ1-1	.	TRBV29-1	CSVVSQVAEAFF	TGCAGCGTTGTGTCCCAAGTGGCTGAAGCTTTCTTT
13	few	TRBJ1-2	.	TRBV5-6	CASRRTVGAGYTF	TGTGCCAGCAGACGGACAGTGGGAGCAGGCTACACCTTC
17	.	TRBJ2-1	.	TRBV25-1	CTSSEVGQGIPYNEQFF	TGTACCAGCAGTGAAGTAGGCCAGGGGATACCCTACAATGAGCAGTTCTTC
16	few	TRBJ2-7	TRBD2	TRBV5-1	CASNLQAGGAGYEQYF	TGCGCCAGCAATCTTCAAGCGGGAGGCGCGGGATACGAGCAGTACTTC
18	once	TRBJ2-3	.	TRBV15	CATSRGGRRDPSTDTQYF	TGTGCCACCAGCAGAGGGGGACGGCGGGATCCCAGCACAGATACGCAGTATTTT